One sample yielded the 19 T cell receptor beta chains listed below, sequenced in a study of spatial heterogeneity in lung cancer. TCRdb called the 5' RACE reads again in MiXCR, with one record for every CDR3 protein. Of 9,500 to 12,000 distinct CDR3 sequences detected, about a tenth appear once; the ten largest clones hold approximately 36%. Regarding time point: blood at routine non-recurrence follow-up after resection. The source material was PBMCs, sampled at follow-up. These receptors were obtained from a female donor with early-stage non-small cell lung cancer.

This clonotype was counted many times. This rearrangement joins TRBV27 to TRBJ2-3; 8 positions agree with TRBD2. The CDR3 runs to 17 residues. Germline V gene lookup returns CDR1 MNHEY and CDR2 SMNVEV (reference sequence). The J segment lost 1 base and the V segment lost 2 bases, leaving 8 bases of the junction unmatched. The CDR3 nucleotides read TGTGCCAGCAGTTTAAACCCGGGACTAGAGGGCACAGATACGCAGTATTTT. Its translation: CASSLNPGLEGTDTQYF.

This clonotype was found many times. V is TRBV21-1 and J is TRBJ2-7. TRBV21-1 is a listed pseudogene. CDR3 length equals 15 residues. The CDR3 spells CASSSFIDTSYEQYV. DNA of the CDR3: TGTGCCAGCAGCAGCTTCATCGACACCTCCTACGAGCAGTACGTC.

This clonotype occurred many times. The chain carries TRBV7-9 and TRBJ2-1, with 7 positions matching TRBD2. CDR3 size: 10 residues. J was trimmed by 7 bases and V by 10 bases; bases with no gene match: 1. Germline V gene sequence: CDR1 SEHNR, CDR2 FQNEAQ (reference sequence). DNA of the CDR3: TGTGCCAACGGGGGGAATGAGCAGTTCTTC. The encoded protein is CANGGNEQFF.

In this sample, this clonotype turned up many times. The J gene is TRBJ2-3, the V gene TRBV4-1, with 7 positions matching TRBD2. Germline V gene lookup returns CDR1 MGHRA and CDR2 YSYEKL. The CDR3 totals 15 residues. Trimming cost V 5 bases and J 2 bases; bases outside gene matches: 7. CDR3 amino acids: CASSKSGTFTDTQYF. DNA of the CDR3: TGCGCCAGCAGCAAGAGCGGGACTTTCACAGATACGCAGTATTTT.

This chain connects TRBV5-4 to TRBJ1-6; D gene ambiguous. The CDR3 extends over 13 amino acids. Per the germline V gene, CDR1 is SGHNT and CDR2 is YYREEE (reference sequence). V lost 4 bases and J 5 bases, leaving 7 bases between the germline ends. The CDR3 region has the DNA TGTGCCAGCAGCCGGCCGGATAATTCACCCCTCCACTTT. It specifies CASSRPDNSPLHF.

This clonotype ranks as medium-sized. The chain couples TRBV4-1 to TRBJ2-1; TRBD1 aligns across 8 bases. With 3 bases clipped from V and 10 bases from J, the junction kept 2 bases outside the gene matches. The CDR3 loop spans 12 amino acids. Germline-derived CDR1 and CDR2 are MGHRA and YSYEKL. CDR3 loop: CASSQTGDEQFF. The CDR3 DNA reads TGCGCCAGCAGCCAGACAGGGGACGAGCAGTTCTTC.

The chain uses TRBV7-9 and TRBJ1-2; tentative D call: TRBD1 (6 bases). The CDR3 consists of 16 residues. V lost 3 bases and J 3 bases, leaving 17 bases between the germline ends. CDR1 and CDR2 from the germline V gene are SEHNR and FQNEAQ (reference sequence). CDR3 protein: CASSFSGYRADYGYTF. The CDR3 nucleotides are TGTGCCAGCAGCTTCTCAGGGTACAGGGCGGACTATGGCTACACCTTC. The whole variable domain, remainder taken from reference TRBV7-9 and TRBJ1-2, is DTGVSQNPRHKITKRGQNVTFRCDPISEHNRLYWYRQTLGQGPEFLTYFQNEAQLEKSRLLSDRFSAERPKGSFSTLEIQRTEQGDSAMYLCASSFSGYRADYGYTFGSGTRLTVV.

This clonotype showed up many times. Here the CDR3 DNA reads TGTGCCAGCAGCTTGCAAGCGGGGGTAGCGGGAGCGCAACAAGAGACCCAGTACTTC. It is translated as CASSLQAGVAGAQQETQYF. The chain is built from TRBV7-2 and TRBJ2-5, with TRBD2 matching 9 bases. This CDR3 is 19 amino acids long. The trim removed 3 bases at V and 2 bases at J, leaving 16 bases unmatched. From germline, CDR1 is SGHTA and CDR2 FQGNSA.

This clonotype was seen at least ten times. V gene TRBV18 combines with J gene TRBJ1-2, with 9 bases lining up with TRBD1. The germline V gene encodes CDR1 KGHSH and CDR2 LQKENI. This CDR3 is 13 amino acids long. V gave up 3 bases and J gave up 4 bases; unmatched junction bases: 0. CDR3 nucleotide sequence: TGTGCCAGCTCACCGGGACAGGGCTATGGCTACACCTTC. It translates to CASSPGQGYGYTF.

This clonotype was found many times. J is TRBJ1-2 and V is TRBV23-1, with D tentatively TRBD1 (5 bases). TRBV23-1 is treated as an ORF (open reading frame) with a function not yet certain. V lost 2 bases and J lost 2, with 15 bases in between. The CDR3 runs to 16 residues. The CDR3 reads CASSQERKTVNYGYTF. In DNA, the CDR3 is TGCGCCAGCAGTCAAGAGAGAAAGACAGTAAACTATGGCTACACCTTC.

V gene TRBV5-6 combines with J gene TRBJ2-3, with 7 bases matching TRBD1. With 4 bases clipped from V and 3 bases from J, the junction kept 8 bases outside the gene matches. The CDR3 extends over 15 amino acids. CDR1 is SGHDT and CDR2 is YYEEEE in the germline V gene. In nucleotides, the CDR3 is TGTGCCAGCAGCCGGACAGGAGAATTTACAGATACGCAGTATTTT. Translation: CASSRTGEFTDTQYF. The full variable domain, rest sourced from reference TRBV5-6 and TRBJ2-3, is DAGVTQSPTHLIKTRGQQVTLRCSPKSGHDTVSWYQQALGQGPQFIFQYYEEEERQRGNFPDRFSGHQFPNYSSELNVNALLLGDSALYLCASSRTGEFTDTQYFGPGTRLTVL.

This clonotype was recorded many times. This sequence joins TRBV28 and TRBJ2-7, with D possibly matching TRBD2 (5 bases). The germline CDR1 and CDR2 sequences are MDHEN and SYDVKM. The CDR3 is made up of 11 amino acids. CDR3 sequence (DNA): TGTGCAGTTAGAGGGAACTACGAGCAGTACTTC. Its protein product is CAVRGNYEQYF.

This clonotype has a count of ten or more. The J gene is TRBJ1-1, the V gene TRBV6-2 or TRBV6-3, with D unresolved. Germline lookup yields CDR1 MNHEY and CDR2 SVGEGT. The CDR3 is 16 amino acids. V was pared by 7 bases and J by 1 base, with 19 bases between. The CDR3 here is CASTLPGYGPNTEAFF. CDR3 sequence (DNA): TGTGCCAGCACCCTACCGGGCTACGGCCCGAACACTGAAGCTTTCTTT.

The chain is built from TRBV7-2 and TRBJ2-3; D possibly corresponds to TRBD2 (6 bases). The CDR3 runs 15 residues. V was pared by 5 bases and J by 0 bases, with 12 bases between. From germline, CDR1 is SGHTA and CDR2 FQGNSA. CDR3 in DNA: TGTGCCAGCAGCCCCCCGGGAGCTAGCACAGATACGCAGTATTTT. Protein: CASSPPGASTDTQYF.

This clonotype was counted at least ten times. The chain employs TRBV11-2 and TRBJ2-3; no definite D call. CDR1 is SGHAT, CDR2 FQNNGV, per germline. Trimming took 2 bases from V and 1 from J, leaving 1 base between them. This CDR3 has 12 residues. Here the CDR3 DNA reads TGTGCCAGCAGCTTACGCACAGATACGCAGTATTTT. Translated: CASSLRTDTQYF.

The rearrangement links TRBV29-1 to TRBJ2-1; no clear D. Germline-derived CDR1 and CDR2 are SQVTM and ANQGSEA. This CDR3 contains 14 residues. V was shortened by 4 bases and J by 0 bases, with 10 bases between the two germline ends. CDR3 DNA: TGCAGCGTTGCTAACAGAGGCTCCTACAATGAGCAGTTCTTC. Residues: CSVANRGSYNEQFF.

The table lists this clonotype with many counts. The V gene is TRBV14, the J gene TRBJ2-7, with 13 positions matching TRBD2. The CDR3 length is 16 residues. The germline CDR1 and CDR2 sequences are SGHDN and FVKESK. J gave up 1 base and V 2 bases, and 2 bases lay outside the gene matches. The CDR3 reads CASSQRTSGRSYEQYF. In nucleotides, the CDR3 is TGTGCCAGCAGCCAAAGGACTAGCGGGAGATCCTACGAGCAGTACTTC.

This clonotype was seen many times. The chain joins TRBV5-1 to TRBJ1-2, with D possibly being TRBD1 (6 bases). The CDR3 is made up of 12 amino acids. Germline loops: CDR1 SGHRS, CDR2 YFSETQ. With 4 bases removed from V and 8 bases from J, the gap between germline ends came to 12 bases. CDR3 region: CASSITGNGYTF. CDR3 DNA: TGCGCCAGCAGCATTACAGGGAACGGCTACACCTTC.

The chain has TRBV12-3 or TRBV12-4 and TRBJ2-1; tentatively, D is TRBD2 (5 bases). This CDR3 comprises 16 residues. Deletions cut 7 bases from V and 0 bases from J, with 16 bases between. DNA of the CDR3: TGTGCCAGCATCCCTCCCGGGAAGGGCTCCTACAATGAGCAGTTCTTC. Translation: CASIPPGKGSYNEQFF.